Each of the 13 T cell receptor beta chains below was sequenced from the same sample in a study of T cells in Graves' hyperthyroidism and ophthalmopathy. The CDR3 regions of TCR beta were amplified from RNA transcripts. The TCR CDR3 first-round RT-PCR relied on the HTBI primer set. TCRdb redid the calling of the multiplex PCR reads with MiXCR, one entry per CDR3 protein. Of some 620,000 distinct CDR3 sequences in the sample, roughly 15% are singletons; the top ten hold 3.8%. The sequencing input was blood. All receptors derive from a woman aged 25-40 years with Graves' hyperthyroidism.

The chain uses TRBV27 and TRBJ2-6; possibly TRBD2 for D (6 bases). The CDR3 is 16 residues long. Germline CDR1 reads MNHEY; CDR2 reads SMNVEV (reference sequence). The V end was cut by 4 bases, the J end by 1 base, with 11 bases between. The chain's CDR3 is CASSSPGGSGANVLTF. The DNA of the CDR3 is TGTGCCAGCAGTTCCCCCGGGGGTTCTGGGGCCAACGTCCTGACTTTC.

The rearrangement joins TRBV3-1 to TRBJ2-5, with 8 bases that match TRBD1. V dropped 0 bases and J dropped 2; count of bases not matched to a gene: 14. In germline, CDR1 is LGHDT, CDR2 YNNKEL (reference sequence). The CDR3 extends over 19 amino acids. CDR3 sequence reads: CASSQEVLRGTGPQETQYF. The CDR3 DNA sequence: TGTGCCAGCAGCCAAGAAGTTTTAAGGGGGACAGGACCACAAGAGACCCAGTACTTC.

The rearrangement joins TRBV27 to TRBJ1-2; D remains unclear. CDR1 and CDR2 (germline): MNHEY, SMNVEV (reference sequence). Trimming removed 1 base at V and 6 bases at J, with 15 bases between. The CDR3 spans 15 residues. As DNA, the CDR3 is TGTGCCAGCAGTTTATACGACACCCATGAGGATGGCTACACCTTC. Its protein is CASSLYDTHEDGYTF.

This clonotype has only a few counts. J is TRBJ2-1 and V is TRBV19; 11 nucleotides align to TRBD2. Germline loops: CDR1 LNHDA, CDR2 SQIVND (reference sequence). The CDR3 runs to 21 residues. Trimming took 6 bases from V and 4 from J; bases not matched to a gene: 23. CDR3 in amino acids: CASSGSGTLAGGPTHYNEQFF. The CDR3 bases are TGTGCCAGTAGCGGGAGTGGAACGCTAGCGGGAGGCCCAACTCATTACAATGAGCAGTTCTTC.

As to this clonotype: It may be a read error: a sequence one base away is much more abundant. The V and J genes are TRBV28 and TRBJ2-1; no clear D gene. The germline CDR1 and CDR2 sequences are MDHEN and SYDVKM. The CDR3 is 15 residues long. CDR3 nucleotides: TGTGCCAGCATTAAGGGCCTCGACTCCTACAATGAGCGGTTCTTC. It encodes CASIKGLDSYNERFF.

J is TRBJ2-1 and V is TRBV24-1, with TRBD1 identical over 11 bases. The CDR3 extends over 14 amino acids. V trimming: 7 bases; J trimming: 4 bases; junction bases outside the gene matches: 2. Germline V gene sequence: CDR1 KGHDR, CDR2 SFDVKD. Here the CDR3 reads CATRDRGRYNEQFF. For the CDR3, the DNA is TGTGCCACCAGGGACAGGGGGCGATACAATGAGCAGTTCTTC.

The chain employs TRBV5-1 and TRBJ2-2; TRBD2 is a possible D gene (6 bases). This CDR3 is 16 amino acids long. V lost 1 base, J lost 0 bases, and 10 bases lay in between. Germline V lookup: CDR1 SGHRS, CDR2 YFSETQ. The CDR3 protein is CASSLFTGANTGELFF. CDR3 bases: TGCGCCAGCAGCTTGTTTACGGGAGCGAACACCGGGGAGCTGTTTTTT. Together with reference TRBV5-1 and TRBJ2-2, the CDR3 gives the full variable domain: KAGVTQTPRYLIKTRGQQVTLSCSPISGHRSVSWYQQTPGQGLQFLFEYFSETQRNKGNFPGRFSGRQFSNSRSEMNVSTLELGDSALYLCASSLFTGANTGELFFGEGSRLTVL.

This clonotype was seen only a few times. One end of the junction does not line up with germline, which may come from a read error. The V gene is TRBV20-1, the J gene TRBJ1-1, with TRBD1 matching over 8 bases. This CDR3 is 14 amino acids long. Germline V gene lookup returns CDR1 DFQATT and CDR2 SNEGSKA (reference sequence). The chain's CDR3 is CSAREDRVNTEVFF. In nucleotides, the CDR3 is TGCAGTGCTAGAGAGGACAGGGTAAACACTGAAGTTTTCTTT.

This clonotype occurred many times. The V gene is TRBV28, the J gene TRBJ1-2; D is undetermined. Germline V CDR1 and CDR2: MDHEN, SYDVKM. The V end lost 3 bases, the J end lost 1 base, and 12 bases lay between the germline ends. The CDR3 extends over 15 amino acids. For the CDR3, the DNA is TGTGCCAGCAGTTTGGCGGGCGGATATAACTATGGCTACACCTTC. This sequence encodes CASSLAGGYNYGYTF.

This clonotype was detected ten times or more. V is TRBV28 and J is TRBJ2-7; 8 positions agree with TRBD2. The CDR3 loop spans 15 amino acids. CDR1 MDHEN and CDR2 SYDVKM come from the germline V gene. V gave up 5 bases and J gave up 2 bases; unmatched junction bases: 8. CDR3 residues: CASSPGGGGTYEQYF. CDR3 DNA: TGTGCCAGCAGTCCGGGGGGGGGAGGGACCTACGAGCAGTACTTC.

Details on this clonotype: A much bigger clone sits one base away, suggesting this may be a read error. J is TRBJ2-4 and V is TRBV28, with 8 bases identical to TRBD2. Germline V CDR1 and CDR2: MDHEN, SYDVKM. With V trimmed by 6 bases and J by 10 bases, 8 bases remained unmatched. The CDR3 length is 13 residues. Here the CDR3 DNA reads TGTGCCAGCAGGCTGACGGTAGCGGGAATTCAGTACTTC. This sequence encodes CASRLTVAGIQYF.

This clonotype was seen ten or more times. The chain recombines TRBV28 with TRBJ1-5; D is undetermined. The germline V gene encodes CDR1 MDHEN and CDR2 SYDVKM. V was cut by 1 base and J by 1 base, with 14 bases left in between. This CDR3 contains 17 residues. In nucleotides, the CDR3 is TGTGCCAGCAGTTTATCTCCCACGTCGGGGAGCAATCAGCCCCAGCATTTT. Translation: CASSLSPTSGSNQPQHF. Variable domain in full (rest from reference TRBV28 and TRBJ1-5): DVKVTQSSRYLVKRTGEKVFLECVQDMDHENMFWYRQDPGLGLRLIYFSYDVKMKEKGDIPEGYSVSREKKERFSLILESASTNQTSMYLCASSLSPTSGSNQPQHFGDGTRLSIL.

This clonotype was seen at least ten times. DNA of the CDR3: TGTGCCAGCCCCCACAGTCGGACTAGCGAGCCTTCCTACGAGCAGTACTTC. The encoded protein is CASPHSRTSEPSYEQYF. This chain uses TRBV27 with TRBJ2-7, with 9 bases fitting TRBD2. Unmatched junction bases numbered 15, after V lost 8 bases and J lost 1 base. The CDR3 is 17 amino acids. The germline gives CDR1 MNHEY, CDR2 SMNVEV (reference sequence).